The rows below give T cell receptor beta chains drawn from one sample of a study of shared clonotypes between healthy human individuals. TCRdb's copy holds only in-frame clones and misses some; the assay was immunoSEQ multiplex PCR. Altogether about 700,000 clones are present, around two thirds being singletons, with the ten largest covering approximately 1.8%. What was sequenced was memory CD4+ T cells sorted from blood. Receptors were obtained from a woman in her 30s in good health. CDR3s include the opening cysteine and the closing phenylalanine or tryptophan. The D gene is left open where the match is weak. Clone size, where shown, is once, few, many, or a class for clones that have expanded.

many	TRBV28	.	12	TRBJ2-7	TGTGCCAGCAGATCAGGGGTATACGAGCAGTACTTC	CASRSGVYEQYF
.	TRBV5-1	TRBD1	14	TRBJ1-3	TGCGCCAGCAGCCCGGGGACAGGGGGAAACACCATATATTTT	CASSPGTGGNTIYF
.	TRBV14	.	15	TRBJ1-4	TGTGCCAGCAGCCAAACAGGGTGGACTAATGAAAAACTGTTTTTT	CASSQTGWTNEKLFF
.	TRBV4-2	.	14	TRBJ1-1	TGTGCCAGCAGCCAAGAACCCCGGGACACTGAAGCTTTCTTT	CASSQEPRDTEAFF
.	TRBV30	.	11	TRBJ2-7	TGTGCCTGGATGAACGGGCTCGAGCAGTACTTC	CAWMNGLEQYF
few	TRBV28	TRBD1	15	TRBJ1-4	TGTGCCAGCAGTTTCCGAGACAGGGTAGGCAGAGGGCTGTTTTTT	CASSFRDRVGRGLFF
few	TRBV5-1	.	17	TRBJ1-1	TGCGCCAGCAGCTTGGCCTGGGACCCGAACATGAACACTGAAGCTTTCTTT	CASSLAWDPNMNTEAFF
.	TRBV6-6	.	13	TRBJ1-4	TGTGCCAGCAGTTACAGGGGAGGGGAAAAACTGTTTTTT	CASSYRGGEKLFF
few	TRBV28	TRBD1	14	TRBJ1-2	TGTGCCAGCAGTTCACAGGGGGGGAACTATGGCTACACCTTC	CASSSQGGNYGYTF
.	TRBV19	.	19	TRBJ1-2	TGTGCCAGTAGCCCCTTTGTTCTGGGGGGCTCGTCAGCTAACTATGGCTACACCTTC	CASSPFVLGGSSANYGYTF
many	TRBV5-4	TRBD2	15	TRBJ2-7	TGTGCCAGCACCCCGGGTACTAGCGACCTCTACGAGCAGTACTTC	CASTPGTSDLYEQYF
.	TRBV29-1	.	14	TRBJ2-6	TGCAGCGTTAGGACGGTGCCTGGGGCCAACGTCCTGACTTTC	CSVRTVPGANVLTF
.	TRBV2	.	15	TRBJ2-1	TGTGCCAGCAGTGATGGCAAGTTAACCTACAATGAGCAGTTCTTC	CASSDGKLTYNEQFF
.	TRBV19	.	13	TRBJ1-3	TGTGCCAGTCCATCTTGGAAGGGGAACACCATATATTTT	CASPSWKGNTIYF
.	TRBV19	.	12	TRBJ1-5	TGTGCCAGTAACAGGGTTAATCAGCCCCAGCATTTT	CASNRVNQPQHF
few	TRBV5-1	TRBD1	15	TRBJ1-2	TGCGCCAGCAGGGGACAGGGGGCGGATAGCTATGGCTACACCTTC	CASRGQGADSYGYTF
.	TRBV11-2	.	14	TRBJ2-7	TGTGCCAGCAGCCCACGGGGGGCTATAGACGAGCAGTACTTC	CASSPRGAIDEQYF
.	TRBV7-9	.	15	TRBJ2-5	TGTGCCAGCAGCTCAGCCCAGGGGCCGGGGAAGACCCAGTACTTC	CASSSAQGPGKTQYF
few	TRBV5-1	.	15	TRBJ2-1	TGCGCCAGCAGCTTGGCCAACGCGGCCTACAATGAGCAGTTCTTC	CASSLANAAYNEQFF
.	TRBV5-1	.	12	TRBJ2-2	TGCGCCAGCAGAACAAACACCGGGGAGCTGTTTTTT	CASRTNTGELFF
.	TRBV5-6	.	17	TRBJ2-7	TGTGCCAGCAGCTTGTTTGGGCTAGCGAGTAGCTCCTACGAGCAGTACTTC	CASSLFGLASSSYEQYF
.	TRBV28	.	16	TRBJ1-5	TGTGCCAGCAGTTTACCTAGAGGGTCTACCGGTCAGCCCCAGCATTTT	CASSLPRGSTGQPQHF
.	TRBV6-6	.	15	TRBJ2-7	TGTGCCAGCAGTAAAACGGGCCCGAGCTCCTACGAGCAGTACTTC	CASSKTGPSSYEQYF
.	TRBV15	TRBD1	19	TRBJ2-6	TGTGCCACCAGCTCGAGCGCGACAGGGGTGTTCTCTGGGGCCAACGTCCTGACTTTC	CATSSSATGVFSGANVLTF
.	TRBV19	.	13	TRBJ2-7	TGTGCCAGTAAGGCCGGGAGCTCCTACGAGCAGTACTTC	CASKAGSSYEQYF
.	TRBV19	.	13	TRBJ1-1	TGTGCCAGTAAGACCTACAGTGGCACTGAAGCTTTCTTT	CASKTYSGTEAFF
.	TRBV19	.	15	TRBJ2-4	TGTGCCAGTAGTGCCCTACGAGGTGCCAAAAACATTCAGTACTTC	CASSALRGAKNIQYF
few	TRBV28	.	14	TRBJ1-5	TGTGCCAGCAGTTTCAGTTATAGCAATCAGCCCCAGCATTTT	CASSFSYSNQPQHF
.	TRBV10-3	TRBD1	14	TRBJ2-5	TGTGCCGTACAGGGGGCCGTAGGGGAGGAGACCCAGTACTTC	CAVQGAVGEETQYF
.	TRBV6-4	TRBD2	15	TRBJ2-2	TGTGCCAGCAGTGAGGCTAGCGGGAACACCGGGGAGCTGTTTTTT	CASSEASGNTGELFF
.	TRBV19	.	14	TRBJ1-1	TGTGCCAGTAGTATAGATGGGAGGGGCACTGAAGCTTTCTTT	CASSIDGRGTEAFF
.	TRBV6-5	TRBD2	15	TRBJ2-7	TGTGCCAGCAGTTACCGCCTAGCGGGTTCCTACGAGCAGTACTTC	CASSYRLAGSYEQYF
.	TRBV28	.	15	TRBJ1-5	TGTGCCAGCAGTTTGTTGAGGTCGAGCAATCAGCCCCAGCATTTT	CASSLLRSSNQPQHF
.	TRBV15	.	13	TRBJ1-2	TGTGCCACCAGCAGAGGAATTTACTATGGCTACACCTTC	CATSRGIYYGYTF
once	TRBV30	.	14	TRBJ2-1	TGTGCCTGGAGTGTAGAGAAAGGACGTTCCCGGCGGTTCTTC	CAWSVEKGRSRRFF
.	TRBV28	TRBD2	16	TRBJ2-7	TGTGCCAGCAGTTTCACCGTCGGGGCTAGCGGGTACGAGCAGTACTTC	CASSFTVGASGYEQYF
.	TRBV5-8	TRBD1	16	TRBJ2-5	TGTGCCAGCAGCTGGGCCCAGGGGGCAGGCCAAGAGACCCAGTACTTC	CASSWAQGAGQETQYF
.	TRBV5-1	TRBD1	14	TRBJ1-2	TGCGCCAGCAGCTTCGGGACAGAGAACTATGGCTACACCTTC	CASSFGTENYGYTF
.	TRBV19	TRBD1	17	TRBJ2-2	TGTGCCAGTAGTATAGATATTGGACAGGGTAACACCGGGGAGCTGTTTTTT	CASSIDIGQGNTGELFF
.	TRBV6-1	.	12	TRBJ1-1	TGTGCCAGCAGTTCCGACGGGCATGAAGCTTTCTTT	CASSSDGHEAFF